Listed here are 21 T cell receptor beta chains from one sample, sequenced in a study of OX40 agonist ivuxolimab in advanced cancers. Method: immunoSEQ multiplex PCR; TCRdb's copy keeps in-frame clones and lacks some. The sample contains under 20,000 clones, 70% to 80% of which appear only once. The sequenced sample was CD4+ or CD8+ T cells sorted from blood, obtained in a trial of the OX40 agonist ivuxolimab. Receptors were obtained from an adult with an advanced solid tumor such as melanoma, head and neck, liver or kidney cancer.

The chain joins TRBV9 to TRBJ2-1; TRBD1 matches at 8 bases. The CDR3 consists of 16 residues. The V segment lost 4 bases and the J segment 3 bases; nucleotides outside the gene matches: 9. The germline V gene has CDR1 SGDLS and CDR2 YYNGEE. The CDR3, as DNA: TGTGCCAGCAGCTACTCAGGGGGCGCTTACTACAATGAGCAGTTCTTC. It codes for CASSYSGGAYYNEQFF. Using reference TRBV9 and TRBJ2-1 for the parts outside the CDR3, the full variable domain is DSGVTQTPKHLITATGQRVTLRCSPRSGDLSVYWYQQSLDQGLQFLIQYYNGEERAKGNILERFSAQQFPDLHSELNLSSLELGDSALYFCASSYSGGAYYNEQFFGPGTRLTVL.

J is TRBJ2-7 and V is TRBV30, with 8 bases matching TRBD2. V dropped 3 bases and J dropped 7; count of bases not matched to a gene: 2. CDR3 length: 11 residues. Germline values: CDR1 GTSNPN, CDR2 SVGIG (reference sequence). This CDR3 reads CAWSGGGEQYF. The CDR3 nucleotides read TGTGCCTGGAGCGGGGGGGGTGAGCAGTACTTC.

V usage is TRBV7-9 and J usage is TRBJ2-1, with a weak D call TRBD1 (6 bases). The CDR3 totals 16 residues. In germline, CDR1 is SEHNR, CDR2 FQNEAQ (reference sequence). Deletions cut 2 bases from V and 2 bases from J, with 13 bases between. The DNA of the CDR3 is TGTGCCAGCAGCTTATTGGTCAGGGGACCCTACAATGAGCAGTTCTTC. It specifies CASSLLVRGPYNEQFF.

The genes are TRBV19 and TRBJ2-1; D uncertain. This CDR3 is built from 14 residues. Per the germline V gene, CDR1 is LNHDA and CDR2 is SQIVND (reference sequence). Trimming took 3 bases from V and 0 from J, leaving 6 bases between them. The CDR3 region is CASSILSSYNEQFF. The CDR3 DNA reads as TGTGCCAGTAGTATCCTAAGCTCCTACAATGAGCAGTTCTTC.

Here the CDR3 reads CASSYGLAGELFF. CDR3 DNA: TGTGCCAGCAGTTACGGACTAGCCGGGGAGCTGTTTTTT. The chain has TRBV6-5 and TRBJ2-2; TRBD2 matches 7 bases. The junction had 0 bases not matched to a gene; V was cut back by 2 bases and J by 6 bases. Germline V gene lookup returns CDR1 MNHEY and CDR2 SVGAGI. CDR3 length: 13 residues.

This clone showed up just a few times. The CDR3 DNA reads as TGTGCCAGCAGTGAAATCCCCCCGCAAGATGGCTACACCTTC. It yields the protein CASSEIPPQDGYTF. The V and J genes are TRBV13 and TRBJ1-2; no firm D call. The germline CDR1 and CDR2 sequences are PRHDT and FYEKMQ (reference sequence). The CDR3 consists of 14 residues. Trimming took 6 bases from V and 6 from J, leaving 17 bases between them.

V gene TRBV19 combines with J gene TRBJ2-2; 7 nucleotides match TRBD1. The CDR3 loop spans 16 amino acids. With 0 bases clipped from V and 1 base from J, the junction kept 2 bases outside the gene matches. In germline, CDR1 is LNHDA, CDR2 SQIVND (reference sequence). The CDR3 coding sequence is TGTGCCAGTAGTATAGAGGCAGGGGGGAACACCGGGGAGCTGTTTTTT. It is translated as CASSIEAGGNTGELFF.

The V gene is TRBV5-4, the J gene TRBJ2-7; 9 nucleotides align to TRBD1. CDR1 SGHNT and CDR2 YYREEE come from the germline V gene (reference sequence). CDR3 size: 15 residues. J was trimmed by 0 bases and V by 4 bases; bases with no gene match: 5. The DNA for the CDR3 is TGTGCCAGCAGCGGGGACAGGGCCAGCTCCTACGAGCAGTACTTC. The encoded protein is CASSGDRASSYEQYF.

The chain carries TRBV5-6 and TRBJ1-1; D gene ambiguous. The CDR3 totals 12 residues. CDR1 is SGHDT and CDR2 is YYEEEE in the germline V gene. V was trimmed by 1 base and J by 7 bases, leaving 8 bases between them. CDR3: CASSLQGFEAFF. The DNA for the CDR3 is TGTGCCAGCAGCTTGCAAGGCTTTGAAGCTTTCTTT.

This clone occurred a few times. One end of the junction is discordant with germline, which a read error may explain. The chain joins TRBV6-1 to TRBJ1-2; 12 nucleotides line up with TRBD1. CDR1 and CDR2 (germline): MNHNS, SASEGT. This CDR3 comprises 12 residues. The CDR3, as DNA: TGCTCGGGACAGGGGGCGGGAGGGGGCTACACCTTC. This translates into CSGQGAGGGYTF.

The chain carries TRBV7-6 and TRBJ2-7; maybe TRBD1 (6 bases). There are 9 residues in the CDR3. Germline CDR1 reads SGHVS; CDR2 reads FNYEAQ. V was cut by 9 bases and J by 9 bases, with 9 bases left in between. Here the CDR3 DNA reads TGTGCCAGAACAGGGAGGCAGTACTTC. Residues: CARTGRQYF. Together with reference TRBV7-6 and TRBJ2-7, the CDR3 gives the full variable domain: GAGVSQSPRYKVTKRGQDVALRCDPISGHVSLYWYRQALGQGPEFLTYFNYEAQQDKSGLPNDRFSAERPEGSISTLTIQRTEQRDSAMYRCARTGRQYFGPGTRLTVT.

The chain carries TRBV21-1 and TRBJ1-1. TRBV21-1 is termed a pseudogene. This CDR3 spans 16 amino acids. The CDR3 spells CASSQEVATQCTKAFF. DNA for the CDR3: TGTGCCAGCAGTCAAGAGGTAGCTACACAATGCACTAAAGCTTTCTTT.

This clone came up once. V and J are TRBV19 and TRBJ2-5; D is perhaps TRBD1 (6 bases). Germline loops: CDR1 LNHDA, CDR2 SQIVND (reference sequence). This CDR3 region has 15 residues. V lost 0 bases, J lost 0 bases, and 8 bases lay in between. The CDR3 reads CASSIDTGYQETQYF. The CDR3 nucleotides read TGTGCCAGTAGTATAGACACAGGGTACCAAGAGACCCAGTACTTC.

The genes are TRBV15 and TRBJ2-1; 10 nucleotides match TRBD1. The CDR3 consists of 15 residues. The germline gives CDR1 LNHNV, CDR2 YYDKDF (reference sequence). The V gene end was trimmed by 2 bases and the J gene end by 5 bases; junction bases not matched to a gene: 3. The CDR3: CATSRRTGGDNEQFF. The CDR3 DNA reads as TGTGCCACCAGCAGACGGACAGGGGGGGACAATGAGCAGTTCTTC.

The J gene is TRBJ2-7, the V gene TRBV5-1; 8 bases align to TRBD2. The CDR3 is 17 residues long. CDR1 is SGHRS and CDR2 is YFSETQ in the germline V gene. The V segment lost 4 bases and the J segment 4 bases; nucleotides outside the gene matches: 16. In DNA form, the CDR3 reads TGCGCCAGCAGCCTCTGGGCGGGGGGCGCAGGGGTATACGAGCAGTACTTC. Translated, it gives CASSLWAGGAGVYEQYF.

The chain couples TRBV6-1 to TRBJ1-5, with 7 bases identical to TRBD1. V dropped 5 bases and J dropped 4; count of bases not matched to a gene: 8. The CDR3 runs to 15 residues. Germline CDR1 and CDR2: MNHNS and SASEGT. The CDR3 DNA reads as TGTGCCAGCAGTCCCTGGGGACAGATAAATCAGCCCCAGCATTTT. It specifies CASSPWGQINQPQHF.

The chain joins TRBV4-2 to TRBJ2-7; D may be TRBD2 (6 bases). Per germline, CDR1 LGHNA and CDR2 YNFKEQ. Trimming took 0 bases from V and 0 from J, leaving 9 bases between them. This CDR3 spans 15 amino acids. The DNA for the CDR3 is TGTGCCAGCAGCCAAGATCTCGGGAGCTCCTACGAGCAGTACTTC. Protein: CASSQDLGSSYEQYF.

This rearrangement joins TRBV2 to TRBJ1-4; D may be TRBD1 (6 bases). There are 16 residues in the CDR3. Trimming stripped 8 bases from V and 8 bases from J, with 24 bases between. The germline gives CDR1 SNHLY, CDR2 FYNNEI. CDR3 amino acids: CASQEGFGGLREKLFF. The CDR3 DNA reads TGTGCCAGCCAAGAAGGGTTCGGGGGCCTTCGAGAAAAACTGTTTTTT.

This clone was counted a single time. The rearrangement joins TRBV7-9 to TRBJ1-3; D gene unclear. The germline V and J ends were trimmed by 3 bases and 7 bases, with 4 bases remaining between them. The V gene's germline CDR1 is SEHNR and CDR2 FQNEAQ (reference sequence). The CDR3 consists of 11 residues. As DNA, the CDR3 is TGTGCCAGCAGCTTTGGGAACACCATATATTTT. This encodes CASSFGNTIYF.

V usage is TRBV5-1 and J usage is TRBJ2-7; TRBD2 matches at 13 bases. The CDR3 has 17 amino acids. Germline CDR1 is SGHRS and CDR2 is YFSETQ. Trimming removed 3 bases from V and 4 bases from J; junction bases left unmatched: 10. The CDR3 DNA reads as TGCGCCAGCAGCTATGGACTAGCGGGAGTGTTGGGTTACGAGCAGTACTTC. It yields the protein CASSYGLAGVLGYEQYF.

The V gene is TRBV28, the J gene TRBJ2-1; TRBD2 matches 15 bases. After removal of 11 bases from V and 9 bases from J, the junction contained 8 bases not matched to a gene. The CDR3 has 14 residues. CDR1 and CDR2 (germline): MDHEN, SYDVKM. The CDR3 here is CAGGLAGGQGEQFF. The CDR3 bases are TGTGCCGGAGGACTAGCGGGGGGGCAAGGTGAGCAGTTCTTC.